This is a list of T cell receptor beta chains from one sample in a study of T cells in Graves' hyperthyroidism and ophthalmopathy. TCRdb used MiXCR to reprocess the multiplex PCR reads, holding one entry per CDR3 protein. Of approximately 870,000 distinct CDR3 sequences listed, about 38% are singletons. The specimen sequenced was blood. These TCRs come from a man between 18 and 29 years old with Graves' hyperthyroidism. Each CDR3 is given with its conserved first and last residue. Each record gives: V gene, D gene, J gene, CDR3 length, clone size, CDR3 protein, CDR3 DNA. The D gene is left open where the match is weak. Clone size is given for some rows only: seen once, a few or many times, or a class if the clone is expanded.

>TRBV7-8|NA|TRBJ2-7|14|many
CASSLGLQQGERIF
TGTGCCAGCAGCTTAGGGTTGCAGCAGGGAGAGAGGATCTTC
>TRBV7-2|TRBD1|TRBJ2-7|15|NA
CASSPPGTGHYEQYF
TGTGCCAGCAGCCCGCCCGGGACAGGACACTACGAGCAGTACTTC
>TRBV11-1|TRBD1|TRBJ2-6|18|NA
CASSRRTGGAGGANVLTF
TGTGCCAGCAGCAGACGGACAGGGGGCGCAGGTGGGGCCAACGTCCTGACTTTC
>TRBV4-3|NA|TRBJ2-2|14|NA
CASGPTSNTGELFF
TGCGCCAGCGGACCCACCTCGAACACCGGGGAGCTGTTTTTT
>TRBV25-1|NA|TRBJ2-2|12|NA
CASVVGAGELFF
TGTGCCAGCGTAGTAGGGGCCGGGGAGCTGTTTTTT
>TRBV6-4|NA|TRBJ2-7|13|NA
CASSSGTPREQYF
TGTGCCAGCAGTTCCGGGACTCCCCGCGAGCAGTACTTC
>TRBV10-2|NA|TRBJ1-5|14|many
CASSDRTGNQPQHF
TGCGCCAGCAGTGACAGGACAGGCAATCAGCCCCAGCATTTT
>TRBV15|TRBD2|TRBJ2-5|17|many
CATSRGGGGLGQETQYF
TGTGCCACCAGCAGAGGAGGCGGGGGACTGGGACAAGAGACCCAGTACTTC
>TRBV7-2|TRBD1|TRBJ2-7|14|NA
CASSNDRGLYEQYF
TGTGCCAGCAGCAATGACAGGGGGCTTTACGAGCAGTACTTC
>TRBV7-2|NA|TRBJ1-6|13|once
CASSSSGGQPLHF
TGTGCCAGCAGTTCCTCGGGTGGGCAGCCCCTCCACTTT
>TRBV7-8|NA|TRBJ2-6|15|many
CASSLVGGGANVLTF
TGTGCCAGCAGCTTAGTCGGCGGAGGGGCCAACGTCCTGACTTTC
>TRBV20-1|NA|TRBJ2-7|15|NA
CSARQRPAAAYEQYF
TGCAGTGCTAGACAACGGCCAGCGGCGGCCTACGAGCAGTACTTC
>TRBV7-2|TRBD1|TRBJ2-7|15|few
CASSRVDRSSYEQYF
TGTGCCAGCAGCCGAGTGGACAGGAGCTCCTACGAGCAGTACTTC
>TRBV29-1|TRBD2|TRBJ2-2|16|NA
CSVETSGRANTGELFF
TGCAGCGTTGAGACTAGCGGAAGGGCGAACACCGGGGAGCTGTTTTTT
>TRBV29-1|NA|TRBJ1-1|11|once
CSGTLNTEAFF
TGCAGCGGAACACTGAACACTGAAGCTTTCTTT
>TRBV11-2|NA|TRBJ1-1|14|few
CASSLFKMNTEAFF
TGTGCCAGCAGCCTTTTCAAGATGAACACTGAAGCTTTCTTT
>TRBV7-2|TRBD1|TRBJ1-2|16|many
CASSLAGQANIYGYTF
TGTGCCAGCAGCTTAGCGGGACAGGCTAATATCTATGGCTACACCTTC
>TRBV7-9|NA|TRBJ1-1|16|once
CASSPVFNLGDTEAFF
TGTGCCAGCAGCCCGGTTTTCAACCTCGGGGACACTGAAGCTTTCTTT
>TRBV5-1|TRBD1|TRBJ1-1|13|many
CASSLDRVTEAFF
TGTGCCAGCAGCTTAGACAGGGTCACTGAAGCTTTCTTT
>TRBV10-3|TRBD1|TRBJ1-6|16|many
CAISGSGTGDNSPLHF
TGTGCCATCAGTGGATCCGGGACAGGGGATAATTCACCCCTCCACTTT
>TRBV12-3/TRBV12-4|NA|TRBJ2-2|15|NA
CASSIAVRVTGELFF
TGTGCCAGCAGTATCGCAGTTCGGGTCACCGGGGAGCTGTTTTTT
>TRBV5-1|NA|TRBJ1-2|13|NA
CASSFGSKEGYTF
TGCGCCAGCAGCTTCGGGTCCAAAGAGGGCTACACCTTC
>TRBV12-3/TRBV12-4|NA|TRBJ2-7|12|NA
CASSPRRYEQYF
TGTGCCAGCAGCCCGCGGAGATACGAGCAGTACTTC
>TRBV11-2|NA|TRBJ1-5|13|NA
CASSLKPNQPQHF
TGTGCCAGCAGCTTAAAACCTAATCAGCCCCAGCATTTT
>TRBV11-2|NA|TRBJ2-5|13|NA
CASRRDLKETQYF
TGTGCCAGCAGACGGGACTTGAAAGAGACCCAGTACTTC
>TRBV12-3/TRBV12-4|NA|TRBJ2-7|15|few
CASSPRDKSSYEQYF
TGTGCCAGCAGCCCACGGGACAAGAGCTCCTACGAGCAGTACTTC
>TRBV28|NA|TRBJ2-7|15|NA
CASSFTGYPSYEQYF
TGTGCCAGCAGTTTTACCGGGTACCCTTCCTACGAGCAGTACTTC
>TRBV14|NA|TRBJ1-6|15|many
CASSQDGNYNSPLHF
TGTGCCAGCAGCCAAGATGGTAACTATAATTCACCCCTCCACTTT
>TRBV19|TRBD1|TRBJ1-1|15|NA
CASSRGRQGDTEAFF
TGTGCCAGTAGTCGAGGGAGACAGGGGGATACTGAAGCTTTCTTT
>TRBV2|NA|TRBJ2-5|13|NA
CASREQESETQYF
TGTGCCAGCAGGGAACAGGAGTCGGAGACCCAGTACTTC
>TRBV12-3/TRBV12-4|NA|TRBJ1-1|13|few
CASSLTGVGEAFF
TGTGCCAGCAGTTTAACGGGGGTCGGTGAAGCTTTCTTT